The next 30 T cell receptor beta chains were all read from a single sample in a study of shared clonotypes between healthy human individuals (dated by TCRdb to the early 2020s). Library method: the immunoSEQ multiplex PCR assay. TCRdb retrieved this table from immuneACCESS and kept in-frame rearrangements only. Not all clones are present; in checked studies, unresolved V genes account for under half, and no reason is known for the remainder. The sample profile shows about 1.1 million clones; 78% of them were found once. 0.5% to 0.6% of the sample lies in the top ten. The specimen was memory CD4+ T cells from PBMCs. The cell subset or site label corresponds to: CD45RA-negative fraction. The receptors were sampled from a man between 18 and 29 years old in good health. Some clones in this sample may be carry-over from other donors' samples.

V and J are TRBV11-2 and TRBJ1-2; D gene ambiguous. The CDR3 is 13 amino acids. Germline loops: CDR1 SGHAT, CDR2 FQNNGV. The V end was cut by 3 bases, the J end by 6 bases, with 11 bases between. The CDR3 protein is CASSFGGADGYTF. The DNA of the CDR3 is TGTGCCAGCAGCTTCGGAGGAGCGGATGGCTACACCTTC.

This sequence joins TRBV7-2 and TRBJ2-6; D unclear. Between the trimmed V and J ends, which lost 2 bases and 0 bases, there was a span of 5 bases. Germline assignment: CDR1 SGHTA and CDR2 FQGNSA. This CDR3 has 15 amino acids. The CDR3 loop reads CASSLPGSGANVLTF. CDR3 DNA sequence: TGTGCCAGCAGCTTACCCGGCTCTGGGGCCAACGTCCTGACTTTC.

The chain has TRBV10-3 and TRBJ2-7, with 14 nucleotides matching TRBD2. CDR1 and CDR2 from the germline V gene are ENHRY and SYGVKD. Trimming removed 4 bases from V and 3 bases from J; junction bases left unmatched: 5. This CDR3 is 16 amino acids long. The DNA of the CDR3 is TGTGCCATCAGTGTGGGACTAGCGGGAGTAGGCTACGAGCAGTACTTC. Translated, it gives CAISVGLAGVGYEQYF.

This clone was observed a handful of times. The chain couples TRBV29-1 to TRBJ2-3, with 8 bases that match TRBD1. Germline V gene sequence: CDR1 SQVTM, CDR2 ANQGSEA. The CDR3 has 14 residues. Trimming cost V 4 bases and J 3 bases; bases outside gene matches: 6. The CDR3 DNA follows: TGCAGCGTTGGGAGGACAGGGAGGACAGATACGCAGTATTTT. This translates into CSVGRTGRTDTQYF.

This clone was seen only a few times. The rearrangement joins TRBV4-1 to TRBJ1-1; D gene uncertain. V shed 1 base and J shed 5 bases, with 5 bases lying between them. This CDR3 is built from 12 residues. Germline CDR1 MGHRA, CDR2 YSYEKL. For the CDR3, the DNA is TGCGCCAGCAGCCAAGGGCTTACTGAAGCTTTCTTT. It translates to CASSQGLTEAFF.

CDR3 nucleotide sequence: TGTGCCAGCAGCTCCCCAGCGACAGCAGGAAGCTACACCTTC. This translates into CASSSPATAGSYTF. This chain joins TRBV7-2 and TRBJ1-2, with D maybe TRBD1 (5 bases). The CDR3 is 14 amino acids. V lost 4 bases and J lost 9, with 18 bases in between. The germline CDR1 and CDR2 sequences are SGHTA and FQGNSA.

The rearrangement joins TRBV28 to TRBJ2-2, with no clear D. Germline V gene lookup returns CDR1 MDHEN and CDR2 SYDVKM. The V gene lost 8 bases and the J gene lost 6 bases, with 10 bases spanning the gap. CDR3 length equals 12 residues. As DNA, the CDR3 is TGTGCCAGCGCCAAGGTGGCCGGGGAGCTGTTTTTT. Amino acid sequence: CASAKVAGELFF. The complete variable domain, with remaining parts taken from reference TRBV28 and TRBJ2-2, reads DVKVTQSSRYLVKRTGEKVFLECVQDMDHENMFWYRQDPGLGLRLIYFSYDVKMKEKGDIPEGYSVSREKKERFSLILESASTNQTSMYLCASAKVAGELFFGEGSRLTVL.

This clone occurred a few times. This chain joins TRBV5-5 and TRBJ1-1; no firm D call. The CDR3 is made up of 16 amino acids. Looked up from germline, CDR1 is SGHKS and CDR2 is YYEKEE (reference sequence). The V end lost 3 bases, the J end lost 0 bases, and 15 bases lay between the germline ends. Written as DNA, the CDR3 is TGTGCCAGCAGCTCAAGGTTGAGGGCTATGAACACTGAAGCTTTCTTT. Translated: CASSSRLRAMNTEAFF.

This chain uses TRBV10-3 with TRBJ1-3; weak D call: TRBD1 (5 bases). The germline gives CDR1 ENHRY, CDR2 SYGVKD. The CDR3 has 14 residues. The V and J ends lost 8 bases and 0 bases respectively, with 11 bases between them. The DNA for the CDR3 is TGTGCCATCGGGGACGGTTACTCTGGAAACACCATATATTTT. As protein: CAIGDGYSGNTIYF.

The chain uses TRBV5-1 and TRBJ1-5; weak D call: TRBD1 (6 bases). Germline V gene lookup returns CDR1 SGHRS and CDR2 YFSETQ. CDR3 length equals 13 residues. Trimming shortened V by 3 bases and J by 4 bases, and 8 bases separated the two germline ends. The CDR3 DNA reads TGCGCCAGCAGCTCCGGACAGAATCAGCCCCAGCATTTT. This encodes CASSSGQNQPQHF. The full variable domain, rest sourced from reference TRBV5-1 and TRBJ1-5, is KAGVTQTPRYLIKTRGQQVTLSCSPISGHRSVSWYQQTPGQGLQFLFEYFSETQRNKGNFPGRFSGRQFSNSRSEMNVSTLELGDSALYLCASSSGQNQPQHFGDGTRLSIL.

The J gene is TRBJ2-3, the V gene TRBV4-3; TRBD2 aligns across 10 bases. The germline gives CDR1 LGHNA, CDR2 YSLEER. Trimming took 2 bases from V and 4 from J; bases not matched to a gene: 15. This CDR3 spans 19 amino acids. The CDR3 is CASSQLDPGTSGIPDTQYF. The CDR3 coding sequence is TGCGCCAGCAGCCAACTCGATCCGGGTACTAGCGGGATTCCAGATACGCAGTATTTT.

This chain connects TRBV5-1 to TRBJ2-6; D is undetermined. The CDR3 loop spans 15 amino acids. Deletions cut 1 base from V and 3 bases from J, with 8 bases between. CDR1 is SGHRS, CDR2 YFSETQ, per germline. CDR3 coding DNA: TGCGCCAGCAGCTTGTGGCCCGGTGGGGCCAACGTCCTGACTTTC. Protein product: CASSLWPGGANVLTF. Full variable domain (rest looked up from reference TRBV5-1 and TRBJ2-6): KAGVTQTPRYLIKTRGQQVTLSCSPISGHRSVSWYQQTPGQGLQFLFEYFSETQRNKGNFPGRFSGRQFSNSRSEMNVSTLELGDSALYLCASSLWPGGANVLTFGAGSRLTVL.

The V gene is TRBV30, the J gene TRBJ1-5, with a weak D call TRBD1 (5 bases). CDR1 GTSNPN and CDR2 SVGIG come from the germline V gene (reference sequence). V was shortened by 1 base and J by 6 bases, with 7 bases between the two germline ends. CDR3 length: 12 residues. CDR3 sequence (DNA): TGTGCCTGGAGTGACGGGACTCAGCCCCAGCATTTT. This sequence encodes CAWSDGTQPQHF.

V gene TRBV7-2 combines with J gene TRBJ2-3, with 9 bases lining up with TRBD2. This CDR3 has 17 residues. The V segment lost 1 base and the J segment 5 bases; nucleotides outside the gene matches: 10. The germline V gene encodes CDR1 SGHTA and CDR2 FQGNSA. CDR3 protein: CASSLGASSGVQDTQYF. The CDR3 DNA is TGTGCCAGCAGCTTAGGAGCTTCTAGCGGGGTTCAAGATACGCAGTATTTT.

The chain recombines TRBV9 with TRBJ2-5; no clear D gene. The CDR3 is 14 residues long. V lost 0 bases to trimming and J lost 4 bases, with 10 bases between them. CDR1 and CDR2 from the germline V gene are SGDLS and YYNGEE. The CDR3, as DNA: TGTGCCAGCAGCGTAGATAGGCATGCAGAGACCCAGTACTTC. This sequence encodes CASSVDRHAETQYF.

The genes are TRBV18 and TRBJ2-5; D unresolved. CDR1 and CDR2 (germline): KGHSH, LQKENI. V was trimmed by 6 bases and J by 2 bases, leaving 13 bases between them. The CDR3 spans 14 residues. CDR3 in amino acids: CASSQQWLQETQYF. The CDR3 nucleotides read TGTGCCAGCTCTCAACAGTGGTTACAAGAGACCCAGTACTTC.

The V gene is TRBV5-1, the J gene TRBJ2-1; TRBD1 is a possible D gene (8 bases). Germline V gives CDR1 SGHRS, CDR2 YFSETQ. The V end lost 4 bases, the J end lost 7 bases, and 18 bases lay between the germline ends. The CDR3 is 15 amino acids. The CDR3 DNA reads TGCGCCAGCAGCCCCGCCGGACAGGGAGGGAATGAGCAGTTCTTC. This encodes CASSPAGQGGNEQFF.

In DNA form, the CDR3 reads TGTGCCAGCAGCTTAGGCCCTCGGGGCTTATCCTACGAGCAGTACTTC. Translated: CASSLGPRGLSYEQYF. The chain couples TRBV7-3 to TRBJ2-7; D is perhaps TRBD1 or TRBD2 (5 bases each). Trimming took off 2 bases at V and 1 base at J, with 15 bases between the two ends. This CDR3 region has 16 residues. Germline assignment: CDR1 SGHTA and CDR2 FQGTGA.

This clone was observed a few times. This chain joins TRBV2 and TRBJ1-5; D gene uncertain. The CDR3 length is 13 residues. Germline-derived CDR1 and CDR2 are SNHLY and FYNNEI. Trimming took off 4 bases at V and 7 bases at J, with 11 bases between the two ends. CDR3 coding DNA: TGTGCCAGCAGTGTGGAGATGCTCCAGCCCCAGCATTTT. Protein product: CASSVEMLQPQHF.

This clone was counted only a few times. The chain recombines TRBV19 with TRBJ2-3, with D unresolved. CDR1 and CDR2 from the germline V gene are LNHDA and SQIVND (reference sequence). Deletions cut 2 bases from V and 2 bases from J, with 8 bases between. The CDR3 is made up of 14 amino acids. DNA of the CDR3: TGTGCCAGTAGTATAAGAGACTCCACAGATACGCAGTATTTT. Translated, it gives CASSIRDSTDTQYF.

This chain links TRBV2 with TRBJ2-1; 8 bases agree with TRBD2. Germline V gene data show CDR1 as SNHLY and CDR2 as FYNNEI. This CDR3 has 20 residues. The ends lost 6 bases at V and 0 bases at J; junction bases unmatched: 19. This chain's CDR3 is CASSPMRPRIGRGSYNEQFF. The CDR3 coding sequence is TGTGCCAGCAGCCCGATGCGCCCACGGATCGGGAGGGGCTCCTACAATGAGCAGTTCTTC.

The chain recombines TRBV4-2 with TRBJ1-2, with 7 bases fitting TRBD1. The V segment lost 4 bases and the J segment 1 base; nucleotides outside the gene matches: 3. CDR1 and CDR2 from the germline V gene are LGHNA and YNFKEQ. The CDR3 is made up of 14 amino acids. The CDR3 sequence is CASSLRDSNYGYTF. The CDR3 bases are TGTGCCAGCAGCCTCCGGGACAGTAACTATGGCTACACCTTC.

This chain joins TRBV25-1 and TRBJ1-1; D is possibly TRBD1 (6 bases). CDR1 is MGHDK and CDR2 is SYGVNS in the germline V gene. This CDR3 region has 14 residues. V was shortened by 6 bases and J by 0 bases, with 11 bases between the two germline ends. CDR3 DNA: TGTGCCAGCAGCCGGCAGGGGATGAACACTGAAGCTTTCTTT. This encodes CASSRQGMNTEAFF.

The rearrangement uses TRBV7-2 and TRBJ1-1, with 11 positions matching TRBD1. CDR1 SGHTA and CDR2 FQGNSA come from the germline V gene. Trimming cost V 2 bases and J 5 bases; bases outside gene matches: 4. The CDR3 covers 15 residues. CDR3 in amino acids: CASSLSGTGGTEAFF. The DNA for the CDR3 is TGTGCCAGCAGCTTATCCGGGACAGGGGGAACTGAAGCTTTCTTT.

This sequence joins TRBV28 and TRBJ1-4; D uncertain. This CDR3 comprises 14 residues. Germline CDR1 and CDR2: MDHEN and SYDVKM. The germline V and J ends were trimmed by 2 bases and 5 bases, with 9 bases remaining between them. Here the CDR3 reads CASSLPPLNEKLFF. The CDR3 nucleotides are TGTGCCAGCAGTTTACCCCCCCTAAATGAAAAACTGTTTTTT.

This chain links TRBV5-1 with TRBJ2-1; D may be TRBD2 (6 bases). Germline CDR1 SGHRS, CDR2 YFSETQ. With 4 bases removed from V and 13 bases from J, the gap between germline ends came to 15 bases. This CDR3 region has 12 residues. As DNA, the CDR3 is TGCGCCAGCAGCAGAGTTCGGGACTTACAGTTCTTC. Its translation: CASSRVRDLQFF.

The V gene is TRBV19, the J gene TRBJ1-1, with D uncertain. V lost 10 bases and J 0 bases, leaving 15 bases between the germline ends. CDR1 and CDR2 (germline): LNHDA, SQIVND (reference sequence). The CDR3 covers 14 residues. For the CDR3, the DNA is TGTGCCACCTCGGACCCCGCAGTGAACACTGAAGCTTTCTTT. It is translated as CATSDPAVNTEAFF.

This clone was seen many times. V and J are TRBV5-4 and TRBJ1-1; TRBD1 might be the D (5 bases). Trimming took off 0 bases at V and 4 bases at J, with 10 bases between the two ends. This CDR3 region has 14 residues. Germline CDR1 is SGHNT and CDR2 is YYREEE (reference sequence). The CDR3 is CASSLAGLVTEAFF. The CDR3 DNA is TGTGCCAGCAGCTTGGCGGGGCTGGTCACTGAAGCTTTCTTT.

The rearrangement links TRBV19 to TRBJ2-2; D tentatively fits TRBD1 or TRBD2 (7 bases each). The germline CDR1 and CDR2 sequences are LNHDA and SQIVND (reference sequence). V dropped 6 bases and J dropped 5 bases, with 28 bases sitting between them. The CDR3 is 19 residues long. The CDR3 region has the DNA TGTGCCAGTAGCCAACCGGGACAGCGGTACGCGGGAGAAACCGGGGAGCTGTTTTTT. Encoded protein: CASSQPGQRYAGETGELFF.

This sequence joins TRBV5-1 and TRBJ1-3, with D tentatively TRBD1 (5 bases). V was trimmed by 1 base and J by 4 bases, leaving 15 bases between them. In germline, CDR1 is SGHRS, CDR2 YFSETQ. This CDR3 region has 16 residues. The CDR3 region has the DNA TGCGCCAGCAGCTTGTCAGGGCAGGGAGGCGGAAACACCATATATTTT. Translating it yields CASSLSGQGGGNTIYF.